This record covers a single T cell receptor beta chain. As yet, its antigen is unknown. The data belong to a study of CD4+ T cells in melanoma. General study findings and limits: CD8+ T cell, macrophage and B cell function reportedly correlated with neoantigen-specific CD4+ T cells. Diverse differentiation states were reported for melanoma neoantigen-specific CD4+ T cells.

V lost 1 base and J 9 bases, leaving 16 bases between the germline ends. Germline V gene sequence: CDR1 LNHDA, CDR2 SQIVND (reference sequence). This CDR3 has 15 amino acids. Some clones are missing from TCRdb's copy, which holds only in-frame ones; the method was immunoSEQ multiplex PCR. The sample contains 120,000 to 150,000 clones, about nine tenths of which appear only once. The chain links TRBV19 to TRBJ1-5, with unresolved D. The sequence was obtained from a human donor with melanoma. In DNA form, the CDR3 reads TGTGCCAGTAGTATAGGGTGGGAGGGTTTTCGGCCCCAGCATTTT. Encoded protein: CASSIGWEGFRPQHF.